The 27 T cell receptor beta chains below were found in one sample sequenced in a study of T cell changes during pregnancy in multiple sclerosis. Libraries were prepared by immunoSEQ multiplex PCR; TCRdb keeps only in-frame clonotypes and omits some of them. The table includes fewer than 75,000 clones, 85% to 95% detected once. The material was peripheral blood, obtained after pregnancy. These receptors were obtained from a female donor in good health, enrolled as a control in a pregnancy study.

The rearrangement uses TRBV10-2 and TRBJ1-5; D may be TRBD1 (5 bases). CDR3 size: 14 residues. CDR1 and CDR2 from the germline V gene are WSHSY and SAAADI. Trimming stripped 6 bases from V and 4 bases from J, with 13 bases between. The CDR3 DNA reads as TGCGCCAGCAGCCTCACGGGGGGAAATCAGCCCCAGCATTTT. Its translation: CASSLTGGNQPQHF.

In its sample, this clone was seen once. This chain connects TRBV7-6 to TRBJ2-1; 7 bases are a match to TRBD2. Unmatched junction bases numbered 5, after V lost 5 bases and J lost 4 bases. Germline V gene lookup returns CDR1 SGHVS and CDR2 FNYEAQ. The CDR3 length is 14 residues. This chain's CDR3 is CASSTVGGYNEQFF. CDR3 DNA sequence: TGTGCCAGCAGCACTGTCGGGGGGTACAATGAGCAGTTCTTC.

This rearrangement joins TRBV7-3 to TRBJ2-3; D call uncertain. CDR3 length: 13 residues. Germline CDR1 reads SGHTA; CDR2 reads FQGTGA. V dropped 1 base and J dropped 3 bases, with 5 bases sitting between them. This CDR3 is CASSLSPTDTQYF. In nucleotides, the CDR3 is TGTGCCAGCAGCTTAAGTCCGACAGATACGCAGTATTTT.

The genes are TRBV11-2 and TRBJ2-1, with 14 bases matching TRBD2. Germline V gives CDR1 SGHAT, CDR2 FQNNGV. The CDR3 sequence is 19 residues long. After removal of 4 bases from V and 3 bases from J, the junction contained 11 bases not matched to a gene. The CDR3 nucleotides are TGTGCCAGCAGCTCACGGGGGACTAGCGGGAGTATAAGCTACAATGAGCAGTTCTTC. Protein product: CASSSRGTSGSISYNEQFF. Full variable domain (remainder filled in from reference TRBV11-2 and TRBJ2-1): EAGVAQSPRYKIIEKRQSVAFWCNPISGHATLYWYQQILGQGPKLLIQFQNNGVVDDSQLPKDRFSAERLKGVDSTLKIQPAKLEDSAVYLCASSSRGTSGSISYNEQFFGPGTRLTVL.

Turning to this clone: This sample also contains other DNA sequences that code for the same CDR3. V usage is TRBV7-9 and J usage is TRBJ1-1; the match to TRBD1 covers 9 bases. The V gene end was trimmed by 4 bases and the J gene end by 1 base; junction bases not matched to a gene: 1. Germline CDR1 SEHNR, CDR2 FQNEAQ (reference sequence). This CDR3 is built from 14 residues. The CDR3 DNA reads TGTGCCAGCAGCTCGGGACAGGGGAACACTGAAGCTTTCTTT. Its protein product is CASSSGQGNTEAFF.

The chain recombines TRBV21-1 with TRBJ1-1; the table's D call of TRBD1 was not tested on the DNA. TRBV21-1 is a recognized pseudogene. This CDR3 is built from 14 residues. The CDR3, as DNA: TGTGCCAGCACTAACGCCAGGAAGAAAACTGAAGCTTTCTTT. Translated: CASTNARKKTEAFF.

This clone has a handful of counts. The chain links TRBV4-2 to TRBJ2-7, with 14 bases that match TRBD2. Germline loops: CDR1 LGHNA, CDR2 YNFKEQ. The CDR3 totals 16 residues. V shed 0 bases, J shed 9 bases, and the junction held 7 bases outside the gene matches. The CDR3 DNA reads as TGTGCCAGCAGCCAAGACGGACTAGCGGGGGGCCGTGGGCAGTACTTC. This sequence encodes CASSQDGLAGGRGQYF.

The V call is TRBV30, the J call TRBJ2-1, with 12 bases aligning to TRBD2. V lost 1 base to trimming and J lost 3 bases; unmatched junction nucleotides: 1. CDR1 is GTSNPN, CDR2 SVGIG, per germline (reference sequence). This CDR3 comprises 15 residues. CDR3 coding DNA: TGTGCCTGGAGTGCGGGACTAGCGGGCTACAATGAGCAGTTCTTC. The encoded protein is CAWSAGLAGYNEQFF.

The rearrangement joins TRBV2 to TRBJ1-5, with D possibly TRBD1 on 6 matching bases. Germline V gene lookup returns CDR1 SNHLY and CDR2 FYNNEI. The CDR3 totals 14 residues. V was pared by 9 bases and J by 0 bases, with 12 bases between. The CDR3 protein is CASSQGNSNQPQHF. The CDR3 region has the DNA TGTGCCAGTTCACAGGGTAATAGCAATCAGCCCCAGCATTTT. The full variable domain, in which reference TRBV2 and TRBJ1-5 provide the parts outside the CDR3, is EPEVTQTPSHQVTQMGQEVILRCVPISNHLYFYWYRQILGQKVEFLVSFYNNEISEKSEIFDDQFSVERPDGSNFTLKIRSTKLEDSAMYFCASSQGNSNQPQHFGDGTRLSIL.

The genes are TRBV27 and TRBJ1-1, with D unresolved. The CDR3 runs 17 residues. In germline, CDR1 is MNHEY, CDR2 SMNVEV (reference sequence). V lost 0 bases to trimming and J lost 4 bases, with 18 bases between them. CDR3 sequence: CASSLSQVQAVSTEAFF. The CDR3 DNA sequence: TGTGCCAGCAGTTTATCTCAGGTTCAGGCCGTGAGCACTGAAGCTTTCTTT.

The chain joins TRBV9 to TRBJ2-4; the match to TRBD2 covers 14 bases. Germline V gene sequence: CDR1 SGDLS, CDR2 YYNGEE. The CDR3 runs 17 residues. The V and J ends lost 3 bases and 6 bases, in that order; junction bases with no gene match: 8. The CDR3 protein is CASSGSGTSGRANIQYF. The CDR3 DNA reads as TGTGCCAGCAGCGGCTCCGGGACTAGCGGGAGAGCAAACATTCAGTACTTC.

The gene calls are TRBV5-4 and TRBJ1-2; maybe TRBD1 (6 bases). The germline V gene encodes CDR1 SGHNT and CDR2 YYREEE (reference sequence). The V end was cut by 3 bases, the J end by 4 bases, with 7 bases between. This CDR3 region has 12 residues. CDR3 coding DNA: TGTGCCAGCAGCTCGGACAGCTATGGCTACACCTTC. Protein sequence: CASSSDSYGYTF.

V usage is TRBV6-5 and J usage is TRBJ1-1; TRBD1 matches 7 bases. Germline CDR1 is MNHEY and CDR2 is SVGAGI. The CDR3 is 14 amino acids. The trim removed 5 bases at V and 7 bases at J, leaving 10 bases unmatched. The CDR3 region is CASSRIQGTLEAFF. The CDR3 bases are TGTGCCAGCAGTCGAATACAGGGGACCCTTGAAGCTTTCTTT.

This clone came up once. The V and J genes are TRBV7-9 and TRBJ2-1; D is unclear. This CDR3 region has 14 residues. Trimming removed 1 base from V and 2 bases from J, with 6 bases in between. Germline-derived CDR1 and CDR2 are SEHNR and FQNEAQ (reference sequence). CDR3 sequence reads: CASSLGLTYNEQFF. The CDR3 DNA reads TGTGCCAGCAGCTTAGGTCTTACCTACAATGAGCAGTTCTTC.

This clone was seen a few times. CDR3 nucleotides: TGTGCCAGCAGTGAGCCCGGGGACAGGGAGTACGAGCAGTACTTC. Translated: CASSEPGDREYEQYF. J is TRBJ2-7 and V is TRBV25-1; 9 bases are a match to TRBD1. The CDR3 covers 15 residues. CDR1 MGHDK and CDR2 SYGVNS come from the germline V gene. Trimming cost V 3 bases and J 4 bases; bases outside gene matches: 7.

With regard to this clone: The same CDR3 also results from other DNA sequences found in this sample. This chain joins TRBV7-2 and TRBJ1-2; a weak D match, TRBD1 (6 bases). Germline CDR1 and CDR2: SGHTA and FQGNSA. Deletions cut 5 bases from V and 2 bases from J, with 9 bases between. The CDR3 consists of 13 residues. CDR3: CASSQTGNYGYTF. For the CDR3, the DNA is TGTGCCAGCAGCCAAACAGGGAACTATGGCTACACCTTC. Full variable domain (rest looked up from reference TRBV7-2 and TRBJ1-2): GAGVSQSPSNKVTEKGKDVELRCDPISGHTALYWYRQSLGQGLEFLIYFQGNSAPDKSGLPSDRFSAERTGGSVSTLTIQRTQQEDSAVYLCASSQTGNYGYTFGSGTRLTVV.

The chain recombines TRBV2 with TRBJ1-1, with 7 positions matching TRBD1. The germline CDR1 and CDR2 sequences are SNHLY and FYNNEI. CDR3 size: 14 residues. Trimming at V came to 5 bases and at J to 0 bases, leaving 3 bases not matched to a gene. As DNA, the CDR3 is TGTGCCAGCAGTTACCAGGGGGTGAACACTGAAGCTTTCTTT. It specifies CASSYQGVNTEAFF.

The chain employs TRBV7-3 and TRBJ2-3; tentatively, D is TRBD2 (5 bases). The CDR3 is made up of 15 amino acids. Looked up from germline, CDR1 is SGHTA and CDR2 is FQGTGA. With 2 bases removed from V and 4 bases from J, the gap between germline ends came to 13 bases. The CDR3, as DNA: TGTGCCAGCAGCTTAGGAAGTGAGAGGGCAGATACGCAGTATTTT. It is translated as CASSLGSERADTQYF.

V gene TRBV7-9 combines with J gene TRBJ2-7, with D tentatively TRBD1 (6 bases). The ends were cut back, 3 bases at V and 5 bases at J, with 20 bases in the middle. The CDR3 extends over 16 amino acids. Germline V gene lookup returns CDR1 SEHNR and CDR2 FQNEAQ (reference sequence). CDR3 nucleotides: TGTGCCAGCAGCTTCTCACAGGGCCCTTGGTCCCACGAGCAGTACTTC. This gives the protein CASSFSQGPWSHEQYF.

The CDR3 nucleotides are TGTGCCAGCAGCGTTCAGACAGGTATGAACACTGAAGCTTTCTTT. This codes for CASSVQTGMNTEAFF. The rearrangement links TRBV9 to TRBJ1-1, with a tentative D call TRBD1 (6 bases). Trimming cost V 2 bases and J 0 bases, with 11 bases left between them. Per germline, CDR1 SGDLS and CDR2 YYNGEE. The CDR3 runs 15 residues.

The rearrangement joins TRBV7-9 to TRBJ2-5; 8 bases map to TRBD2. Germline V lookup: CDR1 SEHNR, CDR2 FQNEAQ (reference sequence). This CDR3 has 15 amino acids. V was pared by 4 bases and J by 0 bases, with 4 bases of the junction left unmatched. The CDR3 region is CASSSRGGNQETQYF. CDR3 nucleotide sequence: TGTGCCAGCAGCTCCCGGGGGGGGAACCAAGAGACCCAGTACTTC.

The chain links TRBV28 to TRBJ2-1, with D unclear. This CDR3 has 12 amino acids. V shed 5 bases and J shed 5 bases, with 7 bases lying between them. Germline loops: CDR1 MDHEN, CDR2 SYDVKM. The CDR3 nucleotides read TGTGCCAGCAGTAGCTTCGACAATGAGCAGTTCTTC. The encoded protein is CASSSFDNEQFF.

The CDR3 region has the DNA TGTGCCAGTCCGGGCGCGGGTGTGATGGGAGCTTTCTTT. This sequence encodes CASPGAGVMGAFF. The rearrangement links TRBV25-1 to TRBJ1-1; no definite D call. The CDR3 sequence is 13 residues long. Germline CDR1 reads MGHDK; CDR2 reads SYGVNS. V lost 9 bases, J lost 10 bases, and 21 bases lay in between.

The CDR3 region is CASSSPTGGAGQPQHF. In nucleotides, the CDR3 is TGTGCCAGCAGCTCACCCACAGGGGGCGCGGGACAGCCCCAGCATTTT. The chain couples TRBV7-3 to TRBJ1-5; 9 bases agree with TRBD1. The CDR3 runs to 16 residues. Germline loops: CDR1 SGHTA, CDR2 FQGTGA. V shed 4 bases, J shed 7 bases, and the junction held 11 bases outside the gene matches. The whole variable domain, filled in from reference TRBV7-3 and TRBJ1-5, reads GAGVSQTPSNKVTEKGKYVELRCDPISGHTALYWYRQSLGQGPEFLIYFQGTGAADDSGLPNDRFFAVRPEGSVSTLKIQRTERGDSAVYLCASSSPTGGAGQPQHFGDGTRLSIL.

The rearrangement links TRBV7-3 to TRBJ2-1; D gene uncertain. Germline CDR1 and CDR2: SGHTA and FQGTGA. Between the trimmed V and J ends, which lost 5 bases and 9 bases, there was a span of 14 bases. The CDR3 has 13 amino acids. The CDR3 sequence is CASSNPLAPEQFF. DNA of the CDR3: TGTGCCAGCAGCAACCCCCTTGCGCCTGAGCAGTTCTTC.

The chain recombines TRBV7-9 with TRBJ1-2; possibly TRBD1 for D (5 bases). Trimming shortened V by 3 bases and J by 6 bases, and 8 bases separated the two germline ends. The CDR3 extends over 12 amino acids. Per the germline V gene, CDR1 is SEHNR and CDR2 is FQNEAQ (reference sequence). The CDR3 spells CASSLNRNGYTF. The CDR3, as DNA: TGTGCCAGCAGCTTGAACAGGAATGGCTACACCTTC.

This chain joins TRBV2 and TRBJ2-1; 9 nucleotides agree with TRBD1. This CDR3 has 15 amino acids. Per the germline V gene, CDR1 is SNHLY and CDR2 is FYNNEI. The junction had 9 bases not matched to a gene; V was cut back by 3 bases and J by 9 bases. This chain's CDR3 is CASSDVGTGQGEQFF. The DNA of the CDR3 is TGTGCCAGCAGTGATGTTGGGACAGGGCAGGGTGAGCAGTTCTTC.